This TCR beta chain is from a study of identical twins. This clonotype was recorded many times. Its specificity is unknown. V dropped 1 base and J dropped 2 bases, with 9 bases sitting between them. CDR1 is DFQATT, CDR2 SNEGSKA, per germline (reference sequence). This CDR3 has 14 residues. TCRdb itself ran the 5' RACE reads through MiXCR, one entry per CDR3 protein. The table lists about 790,000 distinct CDR3 sequences, 15% to 20% of them singletons. All donors comprised healthy Caucasians. Broader study findings: The study found that models underestimated out-of-frame TCR alpha sharing in monozygotic twins. In cord blood, abundant beta clonotypes had fewer insertions; memory showed no trend.

This same sample was also part of a study on T cells expressing NK-cell markers.

The source material was PBMCs. V and J are TRBV20-1 and TRBJ2-4; D possibly uses TRBD1 or TRBD2 (5 bases each). The sequence was obtained from a woman aged 18-30 years in good health. The CDR3 sequence is CSARAGAPKNIQYF. DNA for the CDR3: TGCAGTGCTAGAGCCGGGGCACCCAAAAACATTCAGTACTTC.